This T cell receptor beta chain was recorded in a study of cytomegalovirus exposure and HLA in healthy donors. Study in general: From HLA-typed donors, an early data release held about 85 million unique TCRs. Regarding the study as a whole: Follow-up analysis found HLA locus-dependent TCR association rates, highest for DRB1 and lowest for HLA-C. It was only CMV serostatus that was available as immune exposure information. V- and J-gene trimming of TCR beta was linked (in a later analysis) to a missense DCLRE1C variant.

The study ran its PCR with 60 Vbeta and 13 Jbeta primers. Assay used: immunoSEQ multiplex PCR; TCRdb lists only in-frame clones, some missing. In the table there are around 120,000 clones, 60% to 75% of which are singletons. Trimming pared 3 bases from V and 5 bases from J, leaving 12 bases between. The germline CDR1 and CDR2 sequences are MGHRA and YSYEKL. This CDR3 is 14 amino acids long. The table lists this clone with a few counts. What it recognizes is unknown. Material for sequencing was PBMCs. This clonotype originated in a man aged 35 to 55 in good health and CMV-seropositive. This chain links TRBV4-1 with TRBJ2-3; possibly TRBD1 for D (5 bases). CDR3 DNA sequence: TGCGCCAGCAGCCAGGGTGGGGCGGAAGATACGCAGTATTTT. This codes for CASSQGGAEDTQYF.